This T cell receptor beta chain was identified in a study of blood T cell repertoires in COVID-19. Germline V gene lookup returns CDR1 SGHAT and CDR2 FQNNGV. The germline V and J ends were trimmed by 5 bases and 0 bases, with 11 bases remaining between them. The CDR3 covers 15 residues. Libraries were prepared by immunoSEQ multiplex PCR; TCRdb keeps only in-frame clonotypes and omits some of them. The sample contains fewer than 500,000 clones, 70% to 90% of which appear only once. The rearrangement links TRBV11-2 to TRBJ2-1; D might be TRBD1 (5 bases). Source material: peripheral blood. This sequence was found in a man between 18 and 35 years old with COVID-19, enrolled during active disease. CDR3: CASSPDSSSYNEQFF. In DNA form, the CDR3 reads TGTGCCAGCAGCCCCGACAGTAGCTCCTACAATGAGCAGTTCTTC.